This TCR beta chain derives from a study of CD8 T cell repertoires and HIV-1 epitope variants (TCRdb year 2020). With regard to the full study: In separate culture wells, T cells were stimulated with each of twenty-five peptides that represented autologous and known Gag and Nef epitope variants. Control conditions included a CMV, EBV and flu peptide pool, the Ebola AY9 epitope as negative control, and a no-peptide well. Using the EasySep Human T Cell Enrichment Kit, T cells were enriched and then co-cultured with an equal number of autologous T cell-negative cells acting as antigen-presenting cells. An aliquot of 1M T cells was set aside as an uncultured baseline condition, separate from the 70 to 90 T cell cultures. Three Gag epitope families and Nef HW9 and YT9 were included among the tested epitopes. Cultures ran for 9 to 11 days in IMDM with gentamicin, with half-media changes on days 3 and 7 adding IL-2, IL-7 and IL-15. A total of 83 T cell cultures were run, with each culture condition done in triplicate except for one peptide, which was done in duplicate.

The CDR3 measures 14 amino acids from cysteine to phenylalanine. Only the CDR3 part of the read is kept: 42 bases, read in frame from the first base. For CDR1 and CDR2, the germline V gene lists MDHEN and SYDVKM. The junction shows trimming of 7 bases on V and 5 bases on J, plus 18 bases between the germline ends. Sequencing of TCR beta CDR3 regions was performed at survey depth on the immunoSEQ platform. The QIAamp DNA micro kit was used to extract genomic DNA from every cultured and uncultured CD8+ T cell population. In the original analysis: Samples with fewer than 5,000 productive reads were excluded, which removed about 7% of the roughly 80 HIV peptide-stimulated cultures. A MANAFEST web app trimmed sequences to CDR3 and removed nonproductive sequences, CDR3s under 5 amino acids, and those not starting C or ending F/W. Antigen-specific clonotypes had to expand in at least 2 of 3 replicates versus no-peptide control at FDR 0.01, only within one epitope family. A specific clonotype also had to show a frequency at least fivefold higher than in wells stimulated with peptides from other epitope families. TCRdb mirrors the immuneACCESS table, restricted to in-frame sequences. Some clones are absent from its copies; in checked studies, under half trace to an unresolved V gene, and the reason for the others is unknown. The V and J calls and clone size come from that table; D and trimming were worked out from the DNA. Present in this sample are some 6,000 clones, roughly 70% of which were seen just once. The ten largest clones add up to over 40% of the sample.

A remark on this clone: The antigen this receptor binds is unknown. No qualities accompany the bases; no much larger clone lies one base away.

General conclusions and limits of the study: The assay could identify only TCR beta chains and pointed to proliferation in response to antigen, not to T cell function or cytokine profile. Roughly 10 antigen-specific TCR beta clonotypes were identified, of which about 6 appeared to be cross-reactive for autologous or known escape epitope variants. Roughly 5 clonotypes recognized the Nef KF9 family and one clonotype recognized the HW9 family, while no responses were seen to the TAALDMSHF plasma variant.

The EasySep Human CD8+ T Cell Enrichment Kit was used on day 10 to isolate CD8+ T cells from every culture. Sequencing input: cultured CD8+ T cells derived from PBMCs. The V gene is TRBV28 and the J gene is TRBJ2-7; the D segment could be TRBD1, given 6 matching bases. The TCR originated in a male donor with HIV. This receptor carries the CDR3 CASTRRDNPHEQYF. The DNA sequence follows: TGTGCCAGCACCCGACGGGACAACCCCCACGAGCAGTACTTC.